This T cell receptor (beta chain) was profiled in a study of blood T cell repertoires in COVID-19 (TCRdb year 2020). Regarding the study in general: Samples from collaborators originated in the United States, Italy and Spain and spanned both the acute and convalescent phases of COVID-19. The dataset comprised deeply sampled blood TCRbeta repertoires from subjects exposed to, actively infected with, or recovered from COVID-19. The prospective study material was composed of cDNA or gDNA derived from T cells, B-cell-depleted T cells, or PBMCs. The sample metadata nearly always contained a de-identified subject ID, COVID-19 status, age in years and sex. The repertoires were released in a freely available public database meant as a resource for research on the immune response to SARS-CoV-2. Samples were obtained from the ongoing ImmuneRACE study (first 160 participants) and from over 1,000 subjects provided by 6 global collaborators. Where available, HLA class I and class II types were taken from metadata supplied by the sample provider and were not determined by assay-based typing.

V trim: 3 bases; J trim: 5 bases; unmatched bases: 1. The CDR3 covers 13 residues, taking in both the cysteine and the phenylalanine. Just the 39-base CDR3 DNA is kept, in frame starting at base 1. The germline V gene encodes CDR1 KGHSH and CDR2 LQKENI. The immunoSEQ Assay, a bias-controlled multiplex PCR, was used to amplify TCRbeta CDR3 regions from genomic DNA. The published analysis was carried out like this. The number of nucleated cells in each sample was estimated by amplification of reference gene primers within the assay. To quantify the absolute abundance of each unique TCRbeta CDR3 rearrangement, sequence reads were collapsed and filtered. For each sample, productive Simpson clonality was calculated as the square root of Simpson's diversity index over productive rearrangements. Sourced from immuneACCESS, this table was stored by TCRdb with only in-frame sequences that have V and J called. A share of the clones is absent; for the studies checked, an unresolved V gene accounts for under half, and the remainder has no known explanation. D and trimming come from the DNA, and the V and J calls and clone size come from that table. Across this sample there are 300,000 to 350,000 clones, with more than 75% seen only once. Approximately 0.99% of the sample lies in the top ten.

Results the study describes overall, beyond this receptor: The amount of clinical and demographic metadata varied by source and participant and was provided uncurated.

Enrolling through a virtual design, the prospective study's participants ranged in age from roughly 18 to 100 years and lived across roughly 23 United States geographic areas. In the prospective study, participants were assigned to cohorts based on the clinical history participants reported in a screening survey and a study questionnaire. Recovered participants in ImmuneRACE Cohort 3 were defined by two consecutive negative NP/OP PCR tests, clearance by a healthcare professional, or resolution of symptoms. Mobile phlebotomists in the prospective study collected whole blood, serum and a nasopharyngeal or oropharyngeal swab from every participant. Participants in the prospective study had the option to provide additional blood draws and questionnaires over a roughly two-month period. Blood samples from the prospective study were shipped frozen or at room temperature prior to DNA extraction. As concerns this clone: This clone's antigen is unknown. Within one base of it there is no much larger clone, and no base qualities were kept.

This sequence originates from a woman aged 25 to 39 who had recovered from COVID-19. Recombination joined TRBV18 with TRBJ2-1; TRBD1 agrees with 7 junctional bases. Sequencing was performed on PBMCs or T cells enriched from blood (not recorded which). The bases read TGTGCCAGCTCACCGGGACAGAACAATGAGCAGTTCTTC. It codes for CASSPGQNNEQFF.